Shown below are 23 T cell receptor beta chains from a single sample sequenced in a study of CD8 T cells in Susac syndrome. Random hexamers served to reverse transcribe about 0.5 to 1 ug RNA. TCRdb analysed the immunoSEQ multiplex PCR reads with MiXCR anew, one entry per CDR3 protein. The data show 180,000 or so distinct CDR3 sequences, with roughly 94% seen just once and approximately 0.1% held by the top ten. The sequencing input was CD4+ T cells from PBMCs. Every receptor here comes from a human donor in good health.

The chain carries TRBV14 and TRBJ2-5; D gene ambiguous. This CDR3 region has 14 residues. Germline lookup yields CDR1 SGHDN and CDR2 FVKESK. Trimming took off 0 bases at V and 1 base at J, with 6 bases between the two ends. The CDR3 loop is CASSQDLTQETQYF. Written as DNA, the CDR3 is TGTGCCAGCAGCCAAGATCTTACCCAAGAGACCCAGTACTTC.

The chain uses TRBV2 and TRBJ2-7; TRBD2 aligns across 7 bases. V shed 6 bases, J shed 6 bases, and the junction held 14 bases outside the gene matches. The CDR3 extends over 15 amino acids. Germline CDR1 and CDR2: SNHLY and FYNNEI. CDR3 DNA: TGTGCCAGCAGGGCGAGGAGCGGGGCCCCATCCGAGCAGTACGTC. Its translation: CASRARSGAPSEQYV.

CDR3 nucleotides: TGTGCCAGCAGTAACCAGGGGAGCTCCTATAATTCACCCCTCCACTTT. Its translation: CASSNQGSSYNSPLHF. The chain carries TRBV2 and TRBJ1-6, with TRBD1 as a possible D gene (6 bases). The CDR3 is 16 amino acids. The V and J ends lost 5 bases and 0 bases respectively, with 11 bases between them. Looked up from germline, CDR1 is SNHLY and CDR2 is FYNNEI.

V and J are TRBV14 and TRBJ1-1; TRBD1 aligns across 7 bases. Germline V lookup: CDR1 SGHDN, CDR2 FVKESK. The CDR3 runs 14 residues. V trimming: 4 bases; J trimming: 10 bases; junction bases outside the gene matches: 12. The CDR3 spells CASSPQGGGLVAFF. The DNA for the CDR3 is TGTGCCAGCAGCCCGCAGGGAGGGGGCCTTGTAGCTTTCTTT.

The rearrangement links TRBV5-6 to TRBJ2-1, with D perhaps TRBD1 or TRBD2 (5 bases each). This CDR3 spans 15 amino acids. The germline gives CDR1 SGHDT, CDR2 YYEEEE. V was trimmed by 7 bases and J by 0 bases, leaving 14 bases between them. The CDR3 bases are TGTGCCAGCGGGGGTGACGTGAGCTCCTACAATGAGCAGTTCTTC. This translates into CASGGDVSSYNEQFF.

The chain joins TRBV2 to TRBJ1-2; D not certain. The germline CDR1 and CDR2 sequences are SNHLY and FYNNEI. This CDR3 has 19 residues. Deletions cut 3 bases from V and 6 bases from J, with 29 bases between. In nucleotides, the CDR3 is TGTGCCAGCAGTGACTTTACTCGACTCGTCGGGCTTACGGGAAATGGCTACACCTTC. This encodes CASSDFTRLVGLTGNGYTF. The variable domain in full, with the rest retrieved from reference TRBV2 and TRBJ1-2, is EPEVTQTPSHQVTQMGQEVILRCVPISNHLYFYWYRQILGQKVEFLVSFYNNEISEKSEIFDDQFSVERPDGSNFTLKIRSTKLEDSAMYFCASSDFTRLVGLTGNGYTFGSGTRLTVV.

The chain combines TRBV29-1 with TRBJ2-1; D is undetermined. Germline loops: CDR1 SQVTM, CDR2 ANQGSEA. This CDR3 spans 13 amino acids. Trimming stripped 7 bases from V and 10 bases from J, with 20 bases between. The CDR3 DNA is TGCAGCGCCTCCGGATACCCGGTTGGCGAGCAGTTCTTC. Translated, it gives CSASGYPVGEQFF.

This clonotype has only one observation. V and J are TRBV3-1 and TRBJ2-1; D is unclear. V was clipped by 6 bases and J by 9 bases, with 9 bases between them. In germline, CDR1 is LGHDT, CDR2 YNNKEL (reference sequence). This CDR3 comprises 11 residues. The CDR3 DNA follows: TGTGCCAGCAGTCTTAGCTTTGAGCAGTTCTTC. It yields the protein CASSLSFEQFF.

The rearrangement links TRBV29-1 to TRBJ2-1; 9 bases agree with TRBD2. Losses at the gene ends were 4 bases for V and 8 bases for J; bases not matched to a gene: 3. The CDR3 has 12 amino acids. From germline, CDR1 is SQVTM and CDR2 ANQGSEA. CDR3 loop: CSVASGRHEQFF. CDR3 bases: TGCAGCGTTGCAAGCGGGAGGCATGAGCAGTTCTTC.

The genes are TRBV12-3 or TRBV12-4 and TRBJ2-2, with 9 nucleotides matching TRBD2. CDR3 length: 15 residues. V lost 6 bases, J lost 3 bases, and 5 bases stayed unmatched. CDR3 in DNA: TGTGCCAGCAGCCCCGGGACTAGCTACACCGGGGAGCTGTTTTTT. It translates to CASSPGTSYTGELFF.

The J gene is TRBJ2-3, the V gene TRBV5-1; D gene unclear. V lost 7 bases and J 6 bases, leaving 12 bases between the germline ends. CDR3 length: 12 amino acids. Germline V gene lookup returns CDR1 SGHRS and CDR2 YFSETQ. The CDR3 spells CASCPEYDTQYF. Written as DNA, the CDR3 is TGCGCCAGCTGTCCGGAGTATGATACGCAGTATTTT.

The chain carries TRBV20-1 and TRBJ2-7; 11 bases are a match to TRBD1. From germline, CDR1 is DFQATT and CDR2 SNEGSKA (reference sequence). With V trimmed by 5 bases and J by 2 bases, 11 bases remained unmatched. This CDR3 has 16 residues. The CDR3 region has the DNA TGCAGTGCTCACATTCCGGGACAGGGGGAAGCCTACGAGCAGTACGTC. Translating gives CSAHIPGQGEAYEQYV.

CDR3 sequence: CASSSPGGHEPQHF. The CDR3 DNA reads as TGTGCCAGCAGCTCCCCCGGCGGGCACGAGCCCCAGCATTTT. The chain has TRBV7-2 and TRBJ1-5; D unresolved. The CDR3 consists of 14 residues. The germline gives CDR1 SGHTA, CDR2 FQGNSA. V lost 4 bases to trimming and J lost 8 bases, with 15 bases between them.

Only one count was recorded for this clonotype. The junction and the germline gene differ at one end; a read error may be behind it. The CDR3 region is CAWSDQLAGGSVVF. CDR3 in DNA: TGTGCCTGGAGTGACCAACTAGCGGGAGGTTCAGTGGTCTTC. This chain links TRBV30 with TRBJ2-1; 12 positions match TRBD2. CDR1 GTSNPN and CDR2 SVGIG come from the germline V gene (reference sequence). This CDR3 region has 14 residues.

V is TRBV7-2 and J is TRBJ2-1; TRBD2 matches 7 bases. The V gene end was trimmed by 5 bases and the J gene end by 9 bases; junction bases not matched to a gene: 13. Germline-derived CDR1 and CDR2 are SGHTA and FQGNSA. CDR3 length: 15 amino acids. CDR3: CASSQNSGPQSEQFF. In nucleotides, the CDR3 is TGTGCCAGCAGCCAAAATAGCGGGCCCCAAAGTGAGCAGTTCTTC.

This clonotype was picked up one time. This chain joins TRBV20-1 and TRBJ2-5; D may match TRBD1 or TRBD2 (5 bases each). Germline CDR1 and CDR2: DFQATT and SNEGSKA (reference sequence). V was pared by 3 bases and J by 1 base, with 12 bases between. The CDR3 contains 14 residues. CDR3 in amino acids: CSASEGSAQETQYF. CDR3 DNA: TGCAGTGCTAGTGAGGGGTCGGCCCAAGAGACCCAGTACTTC.

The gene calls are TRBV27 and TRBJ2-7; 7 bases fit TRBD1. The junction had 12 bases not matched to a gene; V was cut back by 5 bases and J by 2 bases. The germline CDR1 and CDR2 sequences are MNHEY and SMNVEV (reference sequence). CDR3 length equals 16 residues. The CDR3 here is CASSPWTGQATYEQYV. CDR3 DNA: TGTGCCAGCAGTCCATGGACAGGTCAAGCCACCTACGAGCAGTACGTC.

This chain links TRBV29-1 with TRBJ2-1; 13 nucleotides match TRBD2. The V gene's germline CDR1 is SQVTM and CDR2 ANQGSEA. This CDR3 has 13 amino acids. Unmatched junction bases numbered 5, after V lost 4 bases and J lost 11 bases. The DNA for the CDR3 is TGCAGCGTTGGGACTAGCGGGGGATGGAAGCAGTTCTTC. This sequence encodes CSVGTSGGWKQFF.

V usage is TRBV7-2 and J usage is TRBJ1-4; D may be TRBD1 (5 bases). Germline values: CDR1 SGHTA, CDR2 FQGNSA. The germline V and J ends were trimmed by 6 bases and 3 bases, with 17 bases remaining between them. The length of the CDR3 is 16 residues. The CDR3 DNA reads TGTGCCAGCAGTCTATTGGGGGATTCCGCTAATGAAAAACTGTTTTTT. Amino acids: CASSLLGDSANEKLFF.

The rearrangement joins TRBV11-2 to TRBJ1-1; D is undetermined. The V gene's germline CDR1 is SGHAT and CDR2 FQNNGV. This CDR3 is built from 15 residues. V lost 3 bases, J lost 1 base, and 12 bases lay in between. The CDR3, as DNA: TGTGCCAGCAGCTTGGTCAGGTCGGGGAACACTGAAGCTTTCTTT. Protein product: CASSLVRSGNTEAFF.

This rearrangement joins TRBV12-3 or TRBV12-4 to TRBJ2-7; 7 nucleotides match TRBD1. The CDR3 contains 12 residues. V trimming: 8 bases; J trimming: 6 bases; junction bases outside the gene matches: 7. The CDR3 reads CASGGQVAEQYF. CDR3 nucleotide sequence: TGTGCCAGCGGCGGACAGGTGGCCGAGCAGTACTTC.

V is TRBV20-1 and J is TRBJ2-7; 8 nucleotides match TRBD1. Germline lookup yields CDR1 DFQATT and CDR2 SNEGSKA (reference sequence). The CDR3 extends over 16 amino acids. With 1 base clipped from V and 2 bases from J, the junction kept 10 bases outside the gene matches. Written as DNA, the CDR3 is TGCAGTGCTAGAGCAGATGGACAGGGTGGCGCCTACGAGCAGTACTTC. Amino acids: CSARADGQGGAYEQYF.

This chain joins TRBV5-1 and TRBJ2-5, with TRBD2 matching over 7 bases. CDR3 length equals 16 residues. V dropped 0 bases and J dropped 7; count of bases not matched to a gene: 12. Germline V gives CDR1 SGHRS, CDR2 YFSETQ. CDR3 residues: CASSLGPSGQSRTQYF. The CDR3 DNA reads TGCGCCAGCAGCTTGGGTCCTAGCGGCCAAAGTCGGACCCAGTACTTC.